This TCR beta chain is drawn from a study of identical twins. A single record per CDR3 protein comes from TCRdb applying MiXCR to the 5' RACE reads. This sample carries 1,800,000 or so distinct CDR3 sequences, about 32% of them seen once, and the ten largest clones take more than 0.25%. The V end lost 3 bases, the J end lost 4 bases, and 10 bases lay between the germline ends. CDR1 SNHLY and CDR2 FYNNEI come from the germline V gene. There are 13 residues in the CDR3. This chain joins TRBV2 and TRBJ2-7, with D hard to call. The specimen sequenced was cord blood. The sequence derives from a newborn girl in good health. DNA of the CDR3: TGTGCCAGCAGTGACCCTACCTCTTACGAGCAGTACTTC. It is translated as CASSDPTSYEQYF.